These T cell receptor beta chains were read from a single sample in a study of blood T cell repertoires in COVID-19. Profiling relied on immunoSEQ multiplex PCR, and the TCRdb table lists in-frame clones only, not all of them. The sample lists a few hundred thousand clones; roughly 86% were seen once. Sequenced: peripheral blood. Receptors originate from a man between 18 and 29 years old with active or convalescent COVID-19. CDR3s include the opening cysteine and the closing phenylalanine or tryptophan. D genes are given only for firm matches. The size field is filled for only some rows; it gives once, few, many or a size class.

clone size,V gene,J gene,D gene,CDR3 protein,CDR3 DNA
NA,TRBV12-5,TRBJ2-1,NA,CASGLGGSSYNEQFF,TGTGCTAGTGGTTTGGGAGGGAGCTCCTACAATGAGCAGTTCTTC
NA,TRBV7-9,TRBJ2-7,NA,CASRGVTYEQYF,TGTGCCAGCAGAGGGGTGACCTACGAGCAGTACTTC
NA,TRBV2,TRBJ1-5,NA,CASRIGGDQPQHF,TGTGCCAGCAGAATCGGGGGGGATCAGCCCCAGCATTTT
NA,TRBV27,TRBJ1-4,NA,CASSLTENEKLFF,TGTGCCAGCAGTTTAACAGAGAATGAAAAACTGTTTTTT
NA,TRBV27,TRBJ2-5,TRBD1,CASSFAVGTGVETQYF,TGTGCCAGCAGTTTCGCGGTAGGGACAGGGGTTGAGACCCAGTACTTC
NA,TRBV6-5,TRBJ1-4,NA,CASSLRGSNEKLFF,TGTGCCAGCAGCCTGAGGGGGAGTAATGAAAAACTGTTTTTT
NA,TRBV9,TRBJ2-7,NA,CASSVGGTYEQYF,TGTGCCAGCAGCGTAGGGGGCACCTACGAGCAGTACTTC
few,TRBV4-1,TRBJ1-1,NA,CASSQGAGLNTEAFF,TGCGCCAGCAGCCAAGGGGCCGGATTGAACACTGAAGCTTTCTTT
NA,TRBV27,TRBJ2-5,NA,CASSPGIQETQYF,TGTGCCAGCAGCCCAGGGATCCAAGAGACCCAGTACTTC
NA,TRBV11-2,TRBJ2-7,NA,CASSATGTYEQYF,TGTGCCAGCAGCGCCACAGGGACCTACGAGCAGTACTTC
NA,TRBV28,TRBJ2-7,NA,CASSSGPNPPEQYF,TGTGCCAGCAGTTCCGGTCCCAATCCCCCGGAGCAGTACTTC
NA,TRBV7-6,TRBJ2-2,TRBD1,CASSSGQGDTGELFF,TGTGCCAGCAGCTCGGGACAGGGAGATACCGGGGAGCTGTTTTTT
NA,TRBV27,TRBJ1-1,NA,CASRTDQGNTEAFF,TGTGCCAGCAGGACCGACCAGGGGAACACTGAAGCTTTCTTT
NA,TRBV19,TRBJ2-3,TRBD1,CASSTGTGSRIDTQYF,TGTGCCAGTAGTACAGGGACAGGGTCGAGGATAGATACGCAGTATTTT
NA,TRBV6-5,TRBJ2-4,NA,CASAKGGHSSNIQYF,TGTGCCAGCGCCAAGGGGGGGCACTCGTCAAACATTCAGTACTTC
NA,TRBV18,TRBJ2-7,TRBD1,CASSPTGEGLEEQYF,TGTGCCAGCTCACCTACAGGGGAAGGCTTAGAGGAGCAGTACTTC
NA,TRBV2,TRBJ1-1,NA,CASNSEQGPTEAFF,TGTGCCAGCAACTCAGAACAGGGCCCCACTGAAGCTTTCTTT
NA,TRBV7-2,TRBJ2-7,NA,CASSLVGQGYEQYF,TGTGCCAGCAGCTTAGTTGGGCAGGGCTACGAGCAGTACTTC
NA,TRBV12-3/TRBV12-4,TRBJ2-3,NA,CASSLFSSDTQYF,TGTGCCAGCAGTTTATTTAGTTCAGATACGCAGTATTTT
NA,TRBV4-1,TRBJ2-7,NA,CASSPWETGGSEQYF,TGCGCCAGCAGCCCTTGGGAGACAGGTGGGTCCGAGCAGTACTTC
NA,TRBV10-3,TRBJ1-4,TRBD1,CAISDTGTGNEKLFF,TGTGCCATCAGTGATACCGGGACAGGGAACGAAAAACTGTTTTTT
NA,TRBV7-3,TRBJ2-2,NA,CASSLLPGELFF,TGTGCCAGCAGCTTACTACCCGGGGAGCTGTTTTTT
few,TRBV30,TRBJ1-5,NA,CAWSRQGFNNQPQHF,TGTGCCTGGAGTCGTCAGGGGTTTAACAATCAGCCCCAGCATTTT
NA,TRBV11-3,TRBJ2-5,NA,CASSRGTLQETQYF,TGTGCCAGCAGCCGAGGGACATTACAAGAGACCCAGTACTTC
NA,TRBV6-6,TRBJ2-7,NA,CASHRTSQGNEQYF,TGTGCCAGCCATCGAACTTCTCAGGGGAACGAGCAGTACTTC
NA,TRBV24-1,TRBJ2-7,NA,CATSDGTTGTPYEQYF,TGTGCCACCAGTGACGGGACGACCGGGACACCCTACGAGCAGTACTTC
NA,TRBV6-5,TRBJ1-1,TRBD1,CASSYFGQGGTEAFF,TGTGCCAGCAGTTATTTCGGACAGGGGGGCACTGAAGCTTTCTTT
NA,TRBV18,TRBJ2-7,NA,CASSSRQADEQYF,TGTGCCAGCTCATCACGCCAGGCCGACGAGCAGTACTTC
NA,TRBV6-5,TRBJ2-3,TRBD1,CASRTGQGTDTQYF,TGTGCCAGCAGGACGGGACAGGGCACAGATACGCAGTATTTT
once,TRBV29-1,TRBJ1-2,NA,CSVEVSGYGYTF,TGCAGCGTTGAAGTGTCCGGCTATGGCTACACCTTC
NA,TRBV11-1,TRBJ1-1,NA,CASSRVLENTEAFF,TGTGCCAGCAGCCGGGTTCTCGAGAACACTGAAGCTTTCTTT
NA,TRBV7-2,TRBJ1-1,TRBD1,CASSTQGLTEAFF,TGTGCCAGCAGCACACAGGGGCTAACTGAAGCTTTCTTT
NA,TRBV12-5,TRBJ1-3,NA,CASGLVVTVHSGNTIYF,TGTGCTAGTGGTTTGGTAGTTACAGTCCACTCTGGAAACACCATATATTTT
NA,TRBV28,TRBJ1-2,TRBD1,CASSLGGQGHRSNYGYTF,TGTGCCAGCAGCCTAGGGGGACAGGGACACCGCTCCAACTATGGCTACACCTTC
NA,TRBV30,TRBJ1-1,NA,CAWREGFGGTEAFF,TGTGCCTGGAGGGAGGGTTTTGGGGGCACTGAAGCTTTCTTT
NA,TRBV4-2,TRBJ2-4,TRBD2,CASSSKRGTAGGVRYF,TGTGCCAGCAGCTCCAAACGGGGTACAGCGGGAGGAGTTAGGTACTTC
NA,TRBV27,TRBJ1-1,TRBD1,CASSLGQWNTEAFF,TGTGCCAGCAGTCTGGGACAGTGGAACACTGAAGCTTTCTTT
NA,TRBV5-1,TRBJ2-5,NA,CASSINGEQETQYF,TGCGCCAGCAGCATAAACGGGGAACAAGAGACCCAGTACTTC
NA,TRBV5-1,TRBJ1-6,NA,CASSLQSGHDSPLHF,TGCGCCAGCAGCTTGCAATCGGGACACGATTCACCCCTCCACTTT
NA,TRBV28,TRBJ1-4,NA,CASSTWGGHQSEKLFF,TGTGCCAGCAGCACATGGGGGGGACATCAGAGTGAAAAACTGTTTTTT
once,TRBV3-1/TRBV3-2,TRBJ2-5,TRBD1,CASSLLGQATPVDQYF,TGTGCCAGCAGCCTCCTCGGACAGGCGACTCCGGTGGACCAGTACTTC